The next 21 T cell receptor beta chains were all read from a single sample in a study of response to subunit inactivated influenza vaccine. TCRdb ran MiXCR on the RT-PCR reads and lists one entry per CDR3 protein. This sample has about 480,000 distinct CDR3 sequences; approximately 11% occur once, and the top ten carry 10% to 15%. Source: PBMCs from blood, taken 40 to 50 days after vaccination. These receptor sequences come from a man between 45 and 60 years old who received an inactivated influenza vaccine.

The J gene is TRBJ2-1, the V gene TRBV20-1; the match to TRBD1 covers 10 bases. Germline loops: CDR1 DFQATT, CDR2 SNEGSKA (reference sequence). This CDR3 contains 14 residues. J was trimmed by 2 bases and V by 6 bases; bases with no gene match: 4. DNA for the CDR3: TGCAGTGCGAGACAGGGGGCCCCCTACAATGAGCAGTTCTTC. Protein sequence: CSARQGAPYNEQFF.

The gene calls are TRBV4-3 and TRBJ2-7, with TRBD1 matching 9 bases. After removal of 5 bases from V and 2 bases from J, the junction contained 7 bases not matched to a gene. CDR1 and CDR2 from the germline V gene are LGHNA and YSLEER. The CDR3 contains 15 residues. The CDR3 protein is CASSLRQGGPYEQYF. The CDR3 nucleotides are TGCGCCAGCAGCTTGAGACAGGGGGGTCCCTACGAGCAGTACTTC.

The J gene is TRBJ1-3, the V gene TRBV15, with a tentative D call TRBD1 (5 bases). The ends were cut back, 5 bases at V and 4 bases at J, with 15 bases in the middle. The CDR3 extends over 15 amino acids. The germline CDR1 and CDR2 sequences are LNHNV and YYDKDF (reference sequence). CDR3 nucleotides: TGTGCCACCAGCGGGGAGCAGGGTTTGGGAAACACCATATATTTT. It codes for CATSGEQGLGNTIYF.

This clonotype was seen a few times. The chain couples TRBV6-1 to TRBJ1-1, with D tentatively TRBD1 (5 bases). Trimming stripped 5 bases from V and 4 bases from J, with 11 bases between. The germline V gene has CDR1 MNHNS and CDR2 SASEGT. CDR3 length: 13 residues. For the CDR3, the DNA is TGTGCCAGCAGTACGCCCGGGGGCACTGAAGCTTTCTTT. It codes for CASSTPGGTEAFF.

In its sample, this clonotype was seen a few times. The V gene is TRBV12-3 or TRBV12-4, the J gene TRBJ1-5; 8 bases are shared with TRBD1. V gave up 7 bases and J gave up 5 bases; unmatched junction bases: 4. This CDR3 spans 13 amino acids. The CDR3 here is CASKLTGDQPQHF. The CDR3 DNA is TGTGCCAGCAAGTTGACAGGGGATCAGCCCCAGCATTTT.

This clonotype was observed at least ten times. The chain carries TRBV20-1 and TRBJ2-1; 7 bases agree with TRBD2. The V gene end was trimmed by 1 base and the J gene end by 8 bases; junction bases not matched to a gene: 8. The V gene's germline CDR1 is DFQATT and CDR2 SNEGSKA (reference sequence). The CDR3 consists of 14 residues. As DNA, the CDR3 is TGCAGTGCTAGAGTGCCAGGGACTACCCATGAGCAGTTCTTC. It encodes CSARVPGTTHEQFF.

This clonotype has just a few counts. J is TRBJ1-2 and V is TRBV7-9; TRBD1 might be the D (5 bases). The length of the CDR3 is 13 residues. V was shortened by 0 bases and J by 6 bases, with 8 bases between the two germline ends. Per the germline V gene, CDR1 is SEHNR and CDR2 is FQNEAQ (reference sequence). In DNA, the CDR3 is TGTGCCAGCAGCTTAGCAGGGACGGATGGCTACACCTTC. Its protein product is CASSLAGTDGYTF.

J is TRBJ2-5 and V is TRBV28; 7 bases align to TRBD2. V lost 3 bases to trimming and J lost 4 bases; unmatched junction nucleotides: 11. The CDR3 is made up of 16 amino acids. From germline, CDR1 is MDHEN and CDR2 SYDVKM. The CDR3 nucleotides read TGTGCCAGCAGTTTGTTTCCAGCGGGATTGGCAGAGACCCAGTACTTC. It translates to CASSLFPAGLAETQYF.

This clonotype showed up many times. This chain connects TRBV5-1 to TRBJ2-5; possibly TRBD1 or TRBD2 for D (5 bases each). Germline CDR1 reads SGHRS; CDR2 reads YFSETQ. Trimming stripped 3 bases from V and 3 bases from J, with 24 bases between. The CDR3 runs to 18 residues. CDR3 in amino acids: CASSSGRGAWIGEETQYF. The CDR3 DNA follows: TGCGCCAGCAGCTCGGGAAGAGGGGCATGGATCGGGGAAGAGACCCAGTACTTC.

A few counts support this clonotype. V usage is TRBV10-3 and J usage is TRBJ2-7; the D is unclear. The germline gives CDR1 ENHRY, CDR2 SYGVKD. CDR3 length: 15 residues. The V gene lost 6 bases and the J gene lost 4 bases, with 19 bases spanning the gap. The CDR3 loop reads CAISASSPPPYEQYF. The CDR3 DNA sequence: TGTGCCATCAGCGCCTCCAGCCCGCCACCTTACGAGCAGTACTTC.

In its sample, this clonotype was seen a few times. The V and J genes are TRBV27 and TRBJ2-7, with 11 bases identical to TRBD2. Germline CDR1 and CDR2: MNHEY and SMNVEV (reference sequence). V lost 3 bases and J lost 5; bases outside the gene matches: 6. The CDR3 covers 15 residues. The CDR3 DNA is TGTGCCAGCAGTTTCTTAGCGGGAGGGCCCCACGAGCAGTACTTC. Translated, it gives CASSFLAGGPHEQYF.

A few counts support this clonotype. The chain carries TRBV5-1 and TRBJ2-1; the D gene is possibly TRBD1 (6 bases). CDR3 length: 17 residues. CDR1 and CDR2 (germline): SGHRS, YFSETQ. V was shortened by 5 bases and J by 3 bases, with 21 bases between the two germline ends. In DNA, the CDR3 is TGCGCCAGCAGTAAGGACCCCACAGGGTACCTCTACAATGAGCAGTTCTTC. Its translation is CASSKDPTGYLYNEQFF.

The chain employs TRBV6-1 and TRBJ2-7; 14 nucleotides agree with TRBD2. The CDR3 covers 14 residues. The V segment lost 7 bases and the J segment 4 bases; nucleotides outside the gene matches: 3. Germline assignment: CDR1 MNHNS and CDR2 SASEGT. CDR3 DNA sequence: TGTGCCAGCACCGGGACTAGCGGGGGATACGAGCAGTACTTC. This codes for CASTGTSGGYEQYF.

This clonotype has a handful of counts. This chain joins TRBV20-1 and TRBJ2-5; D remains ambiguous. The CDR3 is 12 residues long. The V and J ends lost 2 bases and 0 bases respectively, with 4 bases between them. CDR1 DFQATT and CDR2 SNEGSKA come from the germline V gene (reference sequence). The CDR3 DNA reads as TGCAGTGCTAGAACCTACCAAGAGACCCAGTACTTC. Protein: CSARTYQETQYF.

V gene TRBV9 combines with J gene TRBJ1-5; D uncertain. CDR1 is SGDLS, CDR2 YYNGEE, per germline. This CDR3 comprises 15 residues. V lost 0 bases to trimming and J lost 6 bases, with 13 bases between them. In nucleotides, the CDR3 is TGTGCCAGCAGCGTAGTGGGCATGGGAGGTCAGCCCCAGCATTTT. Protein product: CASSVVGMGGQPQHF.

This chain links TRBV6-2 or TRBV6-3 with TRBJ2-2, with TRBD1 matching over 7 bases. The CDR3 length is 15 residues. CDR1 and CDR2 (germline): MNHEY, SVGEGT. The junction had 5 bases not matched to a gene; V was cut back by 5 bases and J by 2 bases. The CDR3: CASSHWDRNTGELFF. The CDR3 DNA reads TGTGCCAGCAGTCACTGGGACAGAAACACCGGGGAGCTGTTTTTT.

There are many counts of this clonotype. V usage is TRBV29-1 and J usage is TRBJ2-5, with D possibly matching TRBD1 (7 bases). Germline V lookup: CDR1 SQVTM, CDR2 ANQGSEA. This CDR3 is built from 12 residues. The CDR3 DNA sequence: TGCAGTGGAGGAGGGGGCCTTGAGACCCAGTACTTC. Protein: CSGGGGLETQYF.

This clonotype was picked up many times. The rearrangement links TRBV18 to TRBJ2-7, with D hard to call. The CDR3 runs 14 residues. V was trimmed by 2 bases and J by 2 bases, leaving 10 bases between them. Looked up from germline, CDR1 is KGHSH and CDR2 is LQKENI. DNA for the CDR3: TGTGCCAGCTCACCAGCAACTTTGACCTACGAGCAGTACTTC. This gives the protein CASSPATLTYEQYF.

This clonotype was seen more than once but under ten times. V and J are TRBV10-3 and TRBJ2-7, with 10 positions matching TRBD1. Losses at the gene ends were 6 bases for V and 6 bases for J; bases not matched to a gene: 11. Per germline, CDR1 ENHRY and CDR2 SYGVKD. This CDR3 region has 15 residues. CDR3 loop: CAISLTGTGAVEQYF. The DNA for the CDR3 is TGTGCCATCAGCCTCACCGGGACAGGGGCCGTCGAGCAGTACTTC.

This clonotype was counted between two and nine times. This sequence joins TRBV12-3 or TRBV12-4 and TRBJ2-2; maybe TRBD1 (5 bases). This CDR3 contains 14 residues. Between the trimmed V and J ends, which lost 2 bases and 5 bases, there was a span of 9 bases. CDR3 nucleotide sequence: TGTGCCAGCAGTTTACAGGGAACGACCGGGGAGCTGTTTTTT. Its protein product is CASSLQGTTGELFF.

This clonotype was counted between two and nine times. The gene calls are TRBV7-2 and TRBJ2-6; D gene uncertain. V shed 5 bases and J shed 6 bases, with 11 bases lying between them. This CDR3 region has 14 residues. CDR1 is SGHTA, CDR2 FQGNSA, per germline. CDR3 sequence: CASSLLTLANVLTF. The CDR3 nucleotides are TGTGCCAGCAGCCTTTTAACTCTGGCCAACGTCCTGACTTTC.